This is a list of T cell receptor beta chains from one sample in a study of human T cells and chemical hapten exposure. TCRdb analysed the RACE reads with MiXCR anew, one entry per CDR3 protein. The table has some 350,000 distinct CDR3 sequences, approximately 6.9% seen once. Sequenced material: whole blood, taken in connection with sensitization to the hapten diphenylcyclopropenone (DPC). Receptor source: a woman aged 18-29 years with alopecia areata. Some clones in this sample may be carry-over from other donors' samples. Both conserved end residues are part of each CDR3. The order of the fields is V gene, D gene, clone size, CDR3 length, J gene, CDR3 protein, CDR3 DNA. The D gene is left open where the match is weak. The size of a clone is reported for some rows only, either as once, few or many, or as a class for expanded clones.

>TRBV9|-|many|13|TRBJ2-7
CASSGHPAYEQYF
TGTGCCAGCAGCGGACACCCAGCCTACGAGCAGTACTTC
>TRBV5-1|-|-|17|TRBJ1-3
CASSLEPAGISGNTIYF
TGCGCCAGCAGCTTGGAACCCGCGGGTATCTCTGGAAACACCATATATTTT
>TRBV20-1|-|many|13|TRBJ2-7
CSAKGLSDYEQYF
TGCAGTGCTAAGGGCCTATCAGACTACGAGCAGTACTTC
>TRBV7-2|TRBD2|few|18|TRBJ2-5
CASSPGPSGGAYQGTQYF
TGTGCCAGCAGCCCGGGCCCTAGCGGGGGGGCGTACCAGGGGACCCAGTACTTC
>TRBV6-6|-|few|13|TRBJ2-7
CASRTRASYEQYF
TGTGCCAGCAGGACGAGGGCCTCCTACGAGCAGTACTTC
>TRBV3-1|-|-|16|TRBJ2-1
CASSQGDGGLDNEQFF
TGTGCCAGCAGCCAAGGGGATGGGGGGTTGGACAATGAGCAGTTCTTC
>TRBV4-3|-|few|15|TRBJ2-1
CASSQDGGSYNEQFF
TGCGCCAGCAGCCAAGATGGGGGTTCCTACAATGAGCAGTTCTTC
>TRBV2|-|-|14|TRBJ2-3
CASTGATATDTQYF
TGTGCCAGCACGGGGGCCACAGCTACAGATACGCAGTATTTT
>TRBV6-5|-|many|14|TRBJ1-2
CASSYGGGGYGYTF
TGTGCCAGCAGTTACGGGGGGGGCGGCTATGGCTACACCTTC
>TRBV2|-|many|12|TRBJ2-4
CASSSEENIQYF
TGTGCCAGCAGTTCAGAGGAAAACATTCAGTACTTC
>TRBV12-3/TRBV12-4|-|few|13|TRBJ1-1
CASSPPVRTEAFF
TGTGCCAGCAGTCCCCCCGTGAGGACTGAAGCTTTCTTT
>TRBV11-2|-|few|12|TRBJ2-3
CASSYATDTQYF
TGTGCCAGCAGCTACGCCACAGATACGCAGTATTTT
>TRBV20-1|TRBD1|-|18|TRBJ1-3
CSASHTAGQGWGGNTIYF
TGCAGTGCTAGCCACACTGCGGGACAGGGATGGGGGGGAAACACCATATATTTT
>TRBV19|-|once|14|TRBJ1-6
CASSFRGENSPLHF
TGTGCCAGTAGTTTCCGGGGAGAGAATTCACCCCTCCACTTT
>TRBV5-6|-|-|11|TRBJ1-2
CASSLLTGYTF
TGTGCCAGCAGCTTGTTAACCGGCTACACCTTC
>TRBV5-1|TRBD1|many|17|TRBJ2-5
CASRVGYQRQGQETQYF
TGCGCCAGCAGAGTTGGTTATCAGAGACAGGGGCAAGAGACCCAGTACTTC
>TRBV10-3|TRBD1|few|12|TRBJ1-2
CAIGGQGWGYTF
TGTGCCATCGGGGGACAGGGATGGGGCTACACCTTC
>TRBV27|-|many|13|TRBJ2-7
CASSTRGPYEQYF
TGTGCCAGCAGCACCAGGGGACCCTACGAGCAGTACTTC
>TRBV7-2|TRBD1|many|14|TRBJ1-4
CASSLDRGDEKLFF
TGTGCCAGCAGCCTGGACAGGGGAGATGAAAAACTGTTTTTT
>TRBV4-2|TRBD2|-|15|TRBJ2-7
CASSQPLAGHYEQYF
TGTGCCAGCAGCCAACCTTTAGCGGGGCACTACGAGCAGTACTTC
>TRBV5-1|TRBD1|-|18|TRBJ1-6
CASSLARDRGLRNSPLHF
TGCGCCAGCAGCTTGGCTAGGGACAGGGGGCTTCGTAATTCACCCCTCCACTTT
>TRBV9|-|-|16|TRBJ1-1
CASQKFLNGGSAEAFF
TGTGCCAGCCAAAAATTTTTAAACGGGGGGAGCGCTGAAGCTTTCTTT
>TRBV6-2/TRBV6-3|TRBD1|-|14|TRBJ1-4
CASKSGQTNEKLFF
TGTGCCAGCAAATCGGGACAGACTAATGAAAAACTGTTTTTT
>TRBV5-1|TRBD1|many|16|TRBJ2-3
CASSEGTAQGADTQYF
TGCGCCAGCAGCGAAGGGACAGCCCAGGGGGCAGATACGCAGTATTTT
>TRBV10-3|-|few|15|TRBJ2-1
CAISDQGVSYNEQFF
TGTGCCATCAGTGACCAGGGAGTCTCCTACAATGAGCAGTTCTTC
>TRBV3-1|-|-|16|TRBJ1-6
CASSQLPTQPRGPLHF
TGTGCCAGCAGCCAATTGCCAACGCAACCTCGAGGACCCCTCCACTTT
>TRBV3-1|-|few|16|TRBJ2-1
CASSQDYPTTSNEQFF
TGTGCCAGCAGCCAAGATTACCCGACGACTAGCAATGAGCAGTTCTTC
>TRBV28|TRBD1|-|16|TRBJ1-3
CASSPGQAISGNTIYF
TGTGCCAGCAGTCCGGGACAGGCCATCTCTGGAAACACCATATATTTT
>TRBV7-3|-|few|15|TRBJ2-4
CASSSLGNSKNIQYF
TGTGCCAGCAGCTCGCTGGGGAATTCGAAAAACATTCAGTACTTC
>TRBV18|TRBD1|-|14|TRBJ2-7
CASFPGTGDYEQYF
TGTGCCAGCTTTCCGGGGACAGGGGACTACGAGCAGTACTTC
>TRBV6-2/TRBV6-3|-|few|13|TRBJ1-1
CASSRTSRDEAFF
TGTGCCTCTTCAAGGACCTCCAGGGATGAAGCTTTCTTT